This entry describes one TCR beta chain. Assay used: immunoSEQ multiplex PCR; TCRdb lists only in-frame clones, some missing. Here the sample spans roughly 69,000 clones, 65% to 85% being singletons. The sample originates from a study of radiotherapy plus CTLA-4 blockade in lung cancer. Study summary: Objective responses were recorded in 15% to 20% of patients, with disease control recorded in 25% to 35%.

The source was peripheral blood, collected from a patient treated with radiotherapy plus ipilimumab. This receptor was identified in a human donor with non-small cell lung cancer whose response to radiotherapy plus ipilimumab could not be evaluated. Some clones in this sample may be carry-over from other donors' samples.

The CDR3 DNA is TGTGCCACCCAAGCCCGCAGGGCCGCTGAAGCTTTCTTT. It translates to CATQARRAAEAFF. The V and J genes are TRBV19 and TRBJ1-1, with TRBD1 as a possible D gene (5 bases). Trimming removed 10 bases at V and 6 bases at J, with 18 bases between. Germline CDR1 reads LNHDA; CDR2 reads SQIVND (reference sequence). This CDR3 has 13 amino acids. Using reference TRBV19 and TRBJ1-1 for the parts outside the CDR3, the full variable domain is DGGITQSPKYLFRKEGQNVTLSCEQNLNHDAMYWYRQDPGQGLRLIYYSQIVNDFQKGDIAEGYSVSREKKESFPLTVTSAQKNPTAFYLCATQARRAAEAFFGQGTRLTVV.